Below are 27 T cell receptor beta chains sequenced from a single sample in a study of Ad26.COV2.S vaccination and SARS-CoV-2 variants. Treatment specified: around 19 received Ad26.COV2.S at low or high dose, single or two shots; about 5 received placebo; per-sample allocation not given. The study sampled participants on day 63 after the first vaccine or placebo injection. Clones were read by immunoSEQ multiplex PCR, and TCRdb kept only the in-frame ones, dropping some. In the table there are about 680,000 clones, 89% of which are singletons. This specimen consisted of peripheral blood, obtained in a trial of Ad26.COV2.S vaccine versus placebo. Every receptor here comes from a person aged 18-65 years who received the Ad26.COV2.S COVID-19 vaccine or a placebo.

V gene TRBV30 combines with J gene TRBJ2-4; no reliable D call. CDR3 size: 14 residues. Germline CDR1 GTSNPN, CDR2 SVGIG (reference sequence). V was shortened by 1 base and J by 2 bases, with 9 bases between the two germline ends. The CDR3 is CAWSGPETKNIQYF. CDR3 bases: TGTGCCTGGAGTGGCCCTGAGACCAAAAACATTCAGTACTTC.

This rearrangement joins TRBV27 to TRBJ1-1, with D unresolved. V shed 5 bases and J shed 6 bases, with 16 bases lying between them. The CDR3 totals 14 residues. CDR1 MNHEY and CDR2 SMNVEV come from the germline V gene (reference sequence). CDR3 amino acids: CASSPRGGSSEAFF. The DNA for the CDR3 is TGTGCCAGCAGTCCCCGGGGAGGATCCTCTGAAGCTTTCTTT.

CDR3 DNA sequence: TGTGCCAGCAGCACCAGCGGGGTCACAACAGATACGCAGTATTTT. Protein sequence: CASSTSGVTTDTQYF. The chain is built from TRBV7-3 and TRBJ2-3; 7 bases are a match to TRBD2. Unmatched junction bases numbered 8, after V lost 5 bases and J lost 3 bases. CDR3 length: 15 residues. Germline V gene sequence: CDR1 SGHTA, CDR2 FQGTGA.

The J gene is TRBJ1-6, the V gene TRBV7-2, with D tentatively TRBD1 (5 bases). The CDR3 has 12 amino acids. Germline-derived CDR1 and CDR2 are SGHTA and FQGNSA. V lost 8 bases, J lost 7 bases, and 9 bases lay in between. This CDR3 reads CASGTGNSPLHF. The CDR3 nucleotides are TGTGCCAGCGGTACAGGCAATTCACCCCTCCACTTT.

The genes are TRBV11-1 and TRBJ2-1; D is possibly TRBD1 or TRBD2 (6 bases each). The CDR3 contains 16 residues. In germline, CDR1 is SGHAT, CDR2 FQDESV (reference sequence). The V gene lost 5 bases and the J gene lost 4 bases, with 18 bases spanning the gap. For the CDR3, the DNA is TGTGCCAGCAGCGCCAGGGGTAGCGGAGCTTACAATGAGCAGTTCTTC. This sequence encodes CASSARGSGAYNEQFF.

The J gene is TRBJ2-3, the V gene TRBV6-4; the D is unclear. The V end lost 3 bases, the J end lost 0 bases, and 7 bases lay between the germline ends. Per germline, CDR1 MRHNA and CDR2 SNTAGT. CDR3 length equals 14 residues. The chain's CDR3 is CASSEGFSTDTQYF. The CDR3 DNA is TGTGCCAGCAGTGAAGGCTTTAGCACAGATACGCAGTATTTT.

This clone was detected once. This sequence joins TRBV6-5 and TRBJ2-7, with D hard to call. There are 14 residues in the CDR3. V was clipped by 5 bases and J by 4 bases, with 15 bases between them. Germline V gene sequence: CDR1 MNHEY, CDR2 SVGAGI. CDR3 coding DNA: TGTGCCAGCAGTCAGACGTCGCCACCATACGAGCAGTACTTC. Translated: CASSQTSPPYEQYF.

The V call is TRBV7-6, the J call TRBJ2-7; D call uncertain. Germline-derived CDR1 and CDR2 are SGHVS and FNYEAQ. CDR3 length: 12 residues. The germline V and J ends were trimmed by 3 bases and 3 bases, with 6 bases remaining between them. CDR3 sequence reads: CASSFDSYEQYF. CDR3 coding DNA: TGTGCCAGCAGCTTTGATAGCTACGAGCAGTACTTC.

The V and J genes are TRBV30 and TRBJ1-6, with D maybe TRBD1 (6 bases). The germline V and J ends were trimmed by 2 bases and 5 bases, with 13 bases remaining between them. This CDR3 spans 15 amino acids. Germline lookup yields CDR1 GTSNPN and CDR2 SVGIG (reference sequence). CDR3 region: CAWSQRTADNSPLHF. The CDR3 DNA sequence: TGTGCCTGGAGTCAAAGGACAGCAGATAATTCACCCCTCCACTTT.

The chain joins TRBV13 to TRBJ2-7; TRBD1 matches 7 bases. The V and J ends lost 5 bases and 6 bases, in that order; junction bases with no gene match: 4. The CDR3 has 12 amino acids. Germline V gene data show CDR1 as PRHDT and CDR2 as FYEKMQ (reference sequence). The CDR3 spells CASSGQVLEQYF. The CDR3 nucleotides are TGTGCCAGCAGCGGACAGGTCCTCGAGCAGTACTTC. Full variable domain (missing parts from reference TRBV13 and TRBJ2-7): AAGVIQSPRHLIKEKRETATLKCYPIPRHDTVYWYQQGPGQDPQFLISFYEKMQSDKGSIPDRFSAQQFSDYHSELNMSSLELGDSALYFCASSGQVLEQYFGPGTRLTVT.

The DNA of the CDR3 is TGTGCCAGCAGCTTTGGTCCCGGTTTTCAGCATTTT. As protein: CASSFGPGFQHF. The genes are TRBV7-9 and TRBJ1-5; no clear D. Germline V gene sequence: CDR1 SEHNR, CDR2 FQNEAQ (reference sequence). The CDR3 is made up of 12 amino acids. Trimming cost V 3 bases and J 13 bases, with 13 bases left between them. Using reference TRBV7-9 and TRBJ1-5 for the parts outside the CDR3, the full variable domain is DTGVSQNPRHKITKRGQNVTFRCDPISEHNRLYWYRQTLGQGPEFLTYFQNEAQLEKSRLLSDRFSAERPKGSFSTLEIQRTEQGDSAMYLCASSFGPGFQHFGDGTRLSIL.

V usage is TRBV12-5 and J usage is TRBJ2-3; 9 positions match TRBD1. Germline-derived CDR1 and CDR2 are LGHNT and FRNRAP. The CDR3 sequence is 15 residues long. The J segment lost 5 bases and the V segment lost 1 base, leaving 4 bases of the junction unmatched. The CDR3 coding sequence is TGTGCTAGTGGTTTGGACAGGGGGCGGATAGATACGCAGTATTTT. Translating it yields CASGLDRGRIDTQYF.

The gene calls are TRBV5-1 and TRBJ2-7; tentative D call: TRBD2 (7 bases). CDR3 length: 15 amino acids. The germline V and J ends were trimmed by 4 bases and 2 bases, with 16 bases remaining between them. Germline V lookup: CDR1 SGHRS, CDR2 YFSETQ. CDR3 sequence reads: CASSPTGGPAYEQYF. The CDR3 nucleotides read TGCGCCAGCAGCCCTACCGGGGGGCCTGCCTACGAGCAGTACTTC.

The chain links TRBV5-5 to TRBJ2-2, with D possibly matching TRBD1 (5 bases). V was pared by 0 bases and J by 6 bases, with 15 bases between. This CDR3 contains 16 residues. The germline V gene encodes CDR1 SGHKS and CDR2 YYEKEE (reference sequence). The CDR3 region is CASSLVVTVSAGELFF. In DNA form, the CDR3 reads TGTGCCAGCAGCTTGGTAGTGACAGTGAGCGCCGGGGAGCTGTTTTTT. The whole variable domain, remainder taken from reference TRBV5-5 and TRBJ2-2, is DAGVTQSPTHLIKTRGQQVTLRCSPISGHKSVSWYQQVLGQGPQFIFQYYEKEERGRGNFPDRFSARQFPNYSSELNVNALLLGDSALYLCASSLVVTVSAGELFFGEGSRLTVL.

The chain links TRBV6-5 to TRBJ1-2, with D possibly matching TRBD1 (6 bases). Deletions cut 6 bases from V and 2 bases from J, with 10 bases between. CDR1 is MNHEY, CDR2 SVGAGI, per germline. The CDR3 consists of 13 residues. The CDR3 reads CASRSTGNYGYTF. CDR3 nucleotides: TGTGCCAGCAGATCCACAGGGAACTATGGCTACACCTTC.

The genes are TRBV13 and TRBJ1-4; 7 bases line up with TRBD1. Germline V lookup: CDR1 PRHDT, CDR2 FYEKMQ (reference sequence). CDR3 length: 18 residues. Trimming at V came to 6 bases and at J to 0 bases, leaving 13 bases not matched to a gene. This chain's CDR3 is CASSHMPGGSATNEKLFF. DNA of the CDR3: TGTGCCAGCAGTCATATGCCAGGGGGGAGTGCAACTAATGAAAAACTGTTTTTT.

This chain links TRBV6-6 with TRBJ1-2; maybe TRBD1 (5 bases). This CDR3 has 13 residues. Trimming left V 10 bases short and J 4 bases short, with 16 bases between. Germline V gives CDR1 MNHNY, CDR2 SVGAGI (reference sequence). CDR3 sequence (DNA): TGTGCCACCGGAGTGACAGTCGGCTATGGCTACACCTTC. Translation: CATGVTVGYGYTF.

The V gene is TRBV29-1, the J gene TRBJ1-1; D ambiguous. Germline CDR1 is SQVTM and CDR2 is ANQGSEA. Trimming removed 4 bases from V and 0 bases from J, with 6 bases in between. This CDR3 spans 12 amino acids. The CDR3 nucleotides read TGCAGCGTTGGGAGCATGAACACTGAAGCTTTCTTT. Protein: CSVGSMNTEAFF.

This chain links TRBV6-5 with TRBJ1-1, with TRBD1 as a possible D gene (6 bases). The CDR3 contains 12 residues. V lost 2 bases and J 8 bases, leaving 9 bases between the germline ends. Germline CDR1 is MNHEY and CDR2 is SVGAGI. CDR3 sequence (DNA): TGTGCCAGCAGTTACCGGCAGGGGGAAGCTTTCTTT. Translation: CASSYRQGEAFF.

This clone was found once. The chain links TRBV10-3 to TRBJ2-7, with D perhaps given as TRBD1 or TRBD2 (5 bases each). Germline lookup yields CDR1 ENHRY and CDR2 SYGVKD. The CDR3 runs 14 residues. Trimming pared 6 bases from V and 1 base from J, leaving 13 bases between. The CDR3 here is CAIRGTGQSYEQYF. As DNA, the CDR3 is TGTGCCATCAGGGGGACCGGCCAGTCCTACGAGCAGTACTTC.

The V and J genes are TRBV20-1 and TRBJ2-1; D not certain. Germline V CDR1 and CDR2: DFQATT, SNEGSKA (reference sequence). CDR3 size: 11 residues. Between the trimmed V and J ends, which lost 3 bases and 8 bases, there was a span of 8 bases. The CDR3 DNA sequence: TGCAGTGCTAGTTCTCGGTATGAGCAGTTCTTC. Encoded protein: CSASSRYEQFF.

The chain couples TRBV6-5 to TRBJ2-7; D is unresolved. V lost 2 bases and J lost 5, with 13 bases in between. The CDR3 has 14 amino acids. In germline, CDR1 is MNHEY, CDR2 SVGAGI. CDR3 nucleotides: TGTGCCAGCAGTTACGGCGTCAAGAGCGACGAGCAGTACTTC. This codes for CASSYGVKSDEQYF.

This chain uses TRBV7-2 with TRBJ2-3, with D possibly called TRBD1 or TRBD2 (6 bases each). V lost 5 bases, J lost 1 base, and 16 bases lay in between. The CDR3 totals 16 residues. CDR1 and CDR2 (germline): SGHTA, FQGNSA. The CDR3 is CASSPRDTGGTDTQYF. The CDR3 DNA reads TGTGCCAGCAGCCCGCGGGACACGGGGGGCACAGATACGCAGTATTTT.

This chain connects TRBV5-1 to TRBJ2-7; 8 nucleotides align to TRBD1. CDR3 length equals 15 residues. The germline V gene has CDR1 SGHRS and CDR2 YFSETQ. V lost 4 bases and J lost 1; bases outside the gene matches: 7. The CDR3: CASSRPGQESYEQYF. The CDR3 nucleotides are TGCGCCAGCAGCAGACCGGGACAGGAGTCCTACGAGCAGTACTTC.

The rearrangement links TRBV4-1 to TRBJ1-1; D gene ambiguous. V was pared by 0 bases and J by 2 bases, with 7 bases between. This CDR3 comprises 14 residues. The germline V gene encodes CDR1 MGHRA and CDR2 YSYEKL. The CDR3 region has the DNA TGCGCCAGCAGCCAAGAGCCAGGAAACACTGAAGCTTTCTTT. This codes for CASSQEPGNTEAFF.

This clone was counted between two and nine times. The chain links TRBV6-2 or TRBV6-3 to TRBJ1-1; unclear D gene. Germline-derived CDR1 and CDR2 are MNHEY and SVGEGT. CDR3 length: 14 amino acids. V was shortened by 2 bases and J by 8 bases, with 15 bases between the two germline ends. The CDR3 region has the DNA TGTGCCAGCAGTTACAGGAGTGGGAGACCAGAAGCTTTCTTT. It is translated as CASSYRSGRPEAFF.

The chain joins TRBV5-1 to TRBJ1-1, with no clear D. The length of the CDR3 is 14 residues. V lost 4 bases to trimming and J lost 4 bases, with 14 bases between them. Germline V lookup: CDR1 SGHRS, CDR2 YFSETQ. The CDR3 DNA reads TGCGCCAGCAGCCTTGGGGTCACTCTCACTGAAGCTTTCTTT. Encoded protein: CASSLGVTLTEAFF.